This TCR beta chain was observed in a study of T cell responses to AZD1222 COVID-19 vaccine. The data were produced by immunoSEQ multiplex PCR, yet TCRdb's version contains in-frame clones alone and is incomplete. In the table there are about 160,000 clones, around 89% of which are singletons. As regards this clone: The target antigen is unknown.

Study-wide results and limits: Repertoire sampling occurred only after the peak T cell response.

Per the germline V gene, CDR1 is SGDLS and CDR2 is YYNGEE. V was trimmed by 0 bases and J by 6 bases, leaving 7 bases between them. This CDR3 contains 14 residues. Specimen: peripheral blood, collected on day 0 of AZD1222 vaccination. V gene TRBV9 combines with J gene TRBJ1-6; perhaps TRBD1 as D (6 bases). The source is an adult in good health. CDR3 coding DNA: TGTGCCAGCAGCGTAGCCAGGGGTAATTCACCCCTCCACTTT. It yields the protein CASSVARGNSPLHF.